This TCR beta chain was captured by sequencing in a study of cytomegalovirus exposure and HLA in healthy donors. 60 Vbeta and 13 Jbeta primers were used in PCR. Libraries were prepared by immunoSEQ multiplex PCR; TCRdb keeps only in-frame clonotypes and omits some of them. The repertoire holds under 150,000 clones, with approximately 68% as singletons. There are a few counts of this clone. The antigen is unknown. The identical CDR3 is also encoded by other nucleotide sequences in the sample. Trimming stripped 5 bases from V and 0 bases from J, with 15 bases between. The CDR3 consists of 16 residues. Germline V gives CDR1 SGHRS, CDR2 YFSETQ. Study observations and caveats: TCR beta V- and J-gene trimming was later associated with a missense DCLRE1C variant. Indistinguishability led to the exclusion of some V segments, TRBV6-2 and TRBV6-3 included. As was reported, the HLA-A and HLA-B alleles of most subjects were accurately predicted from TCR beta sequences.

This receptor was obtained from a man aged 35 to 55 in good health and CMV-seronegative. The J gene is TRBJ1-5, the V gene TRBV5-1; maybe TRBD1 (6 bases). The sample taken for sequencing was PBMCs. The CDR3 is CASSPYGGYSNQPQHF. The DNA of the CDR3 is TGCGCCAGCAGTCCTTATGGGGGCTATAGCAATCAGCCCCAGCATTTT.